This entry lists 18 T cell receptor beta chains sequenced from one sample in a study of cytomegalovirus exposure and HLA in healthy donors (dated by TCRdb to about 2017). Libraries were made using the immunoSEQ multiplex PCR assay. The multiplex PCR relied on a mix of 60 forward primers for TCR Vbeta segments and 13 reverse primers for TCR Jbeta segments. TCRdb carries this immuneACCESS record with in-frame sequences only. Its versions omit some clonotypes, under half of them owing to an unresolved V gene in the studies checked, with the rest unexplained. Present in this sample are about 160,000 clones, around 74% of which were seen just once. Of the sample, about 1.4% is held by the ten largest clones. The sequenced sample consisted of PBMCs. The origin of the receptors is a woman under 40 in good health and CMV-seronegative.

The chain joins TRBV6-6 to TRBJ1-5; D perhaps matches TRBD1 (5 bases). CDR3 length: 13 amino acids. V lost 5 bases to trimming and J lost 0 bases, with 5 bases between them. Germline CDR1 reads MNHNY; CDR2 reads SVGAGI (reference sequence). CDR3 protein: CASSQGSNQPQHF. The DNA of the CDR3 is TGTGCCAGCAGTCAGGGTAGCAATCAGCCCCAGCATTTT.

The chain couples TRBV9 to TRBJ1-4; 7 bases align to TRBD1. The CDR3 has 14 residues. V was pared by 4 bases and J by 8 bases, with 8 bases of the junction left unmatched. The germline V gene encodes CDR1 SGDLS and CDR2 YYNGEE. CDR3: CASSQGGWDEKLFF. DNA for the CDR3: TGTGCCAGCAGCCAAGGGGGCTGGGACGAAAAACTGTTTTTT.

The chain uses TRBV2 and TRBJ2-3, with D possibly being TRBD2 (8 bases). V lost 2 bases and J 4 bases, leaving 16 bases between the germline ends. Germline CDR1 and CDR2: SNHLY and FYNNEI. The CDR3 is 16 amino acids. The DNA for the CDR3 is TGTGCCAGCAGTGAAAGGGGGCGGGGGGAGGCAGATACGCAGTATTTT. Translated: CASSERGRGEADTQYF.

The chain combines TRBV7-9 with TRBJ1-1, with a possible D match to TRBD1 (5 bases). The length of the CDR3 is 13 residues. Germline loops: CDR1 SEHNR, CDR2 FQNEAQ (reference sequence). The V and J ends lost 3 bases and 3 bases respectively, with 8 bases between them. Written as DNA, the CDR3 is TGTGCCAGCAGCTTCGGGGGAGACACTGAAGCTTTCTTT. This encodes CASSFGGDTEAFF.

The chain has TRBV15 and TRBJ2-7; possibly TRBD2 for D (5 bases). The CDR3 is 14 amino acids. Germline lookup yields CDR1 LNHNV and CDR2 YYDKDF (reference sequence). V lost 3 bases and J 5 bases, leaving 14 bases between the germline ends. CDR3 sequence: CATSRSSILDEQYF. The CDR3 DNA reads TGTGCCACCAGCAGGTCTAGCATCCTCGACGAGCAGTACTTC. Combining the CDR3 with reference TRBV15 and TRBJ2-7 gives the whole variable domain DAMVIQNPRYQVTQFGKPVTLSCSQTLNHNVMYWYQQKSSQAPKLLFHYYDKDFNNEADTPDNFQSRRPNTSFCFLDIRSPGLGDTAMYLCATSRSSILDEQYFGPGTRLTVT.

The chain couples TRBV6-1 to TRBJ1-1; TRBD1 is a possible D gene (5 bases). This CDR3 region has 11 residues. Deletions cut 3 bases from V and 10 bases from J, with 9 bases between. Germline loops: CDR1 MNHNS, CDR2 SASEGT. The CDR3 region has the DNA TGTGCCAGCAGTGACAGGGCAGGAGCTTTCTTT. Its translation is CASSDRAGAFF.

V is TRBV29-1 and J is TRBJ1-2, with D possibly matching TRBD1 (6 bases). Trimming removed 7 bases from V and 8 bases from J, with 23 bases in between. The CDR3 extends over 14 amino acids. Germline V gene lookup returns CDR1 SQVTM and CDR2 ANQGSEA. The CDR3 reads CSAHTGQGWRGYTF. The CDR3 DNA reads TGCAGCGCCCATACGGGCCAGGGGTGGCGGGGCTACACCTTC. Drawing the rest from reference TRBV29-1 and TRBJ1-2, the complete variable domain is SAVISQKPSRDICQRGTSLTIQCQVDSQVTMMFWYRQQPGQSLTLIATANQGSEATYESGFVIDKFPISRPNLTFSTLTVSNMSPEDSSIYLCSAHTGQGWRGYTFGSGTRLTVV.

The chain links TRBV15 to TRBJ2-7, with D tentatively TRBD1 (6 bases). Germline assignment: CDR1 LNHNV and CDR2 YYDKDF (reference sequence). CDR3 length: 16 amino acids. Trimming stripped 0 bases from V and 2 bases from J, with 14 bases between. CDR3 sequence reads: CATSRDWGAGAYEQYF. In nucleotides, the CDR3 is TGTGCCACCAGCAGAGACTGGGGTGCAGGGGCCTACGAGCAGTACTTC. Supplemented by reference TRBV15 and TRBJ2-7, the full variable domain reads DAMVIQNPRYQVTQFGKPVTLSCSQTLNHNVMYWYQQKSSQAPKLLFHYYDKDFNNEADTPDNFQSRRPNTSFCFLDIRSPGLGDTAMYLCATSRDWGAGAYEQYFGPGTRLTVT.

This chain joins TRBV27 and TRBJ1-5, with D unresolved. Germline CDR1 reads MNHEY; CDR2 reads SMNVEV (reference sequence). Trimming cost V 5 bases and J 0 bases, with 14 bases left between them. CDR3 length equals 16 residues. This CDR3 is CASSPTAIYSNQPQHF. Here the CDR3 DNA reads TGTGCCAGCAGTCCTACAGCCATCTATAGCAATCAGCCCCAGCATTTT.

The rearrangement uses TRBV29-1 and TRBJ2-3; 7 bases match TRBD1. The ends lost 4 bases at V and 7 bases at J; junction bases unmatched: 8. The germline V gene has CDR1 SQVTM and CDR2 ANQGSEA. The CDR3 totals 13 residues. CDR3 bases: TGCAGCGTTGTTGAGGGGGCAAGAAATACGCAGTATTTT. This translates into CSVVEGARNTQYF.

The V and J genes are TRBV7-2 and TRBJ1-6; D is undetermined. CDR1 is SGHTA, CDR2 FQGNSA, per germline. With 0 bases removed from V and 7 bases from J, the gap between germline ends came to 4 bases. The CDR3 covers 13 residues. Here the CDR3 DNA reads TGTGCCAGCAGCTTAGCGCAGAATTCACCCCTCCACTTT. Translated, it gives CASSLAQNSPLHF. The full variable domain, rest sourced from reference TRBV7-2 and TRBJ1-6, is GAGVSQSPSNKVTEKGKDVELRCDPISGHTALYWYRQSLGQGLEFLIYFQGNSAPDKSGLPSDRFSAERTGGSVSTLTIQRTQQEDSAVYLCASSLAQNSPLHFGNGTRLTVT.

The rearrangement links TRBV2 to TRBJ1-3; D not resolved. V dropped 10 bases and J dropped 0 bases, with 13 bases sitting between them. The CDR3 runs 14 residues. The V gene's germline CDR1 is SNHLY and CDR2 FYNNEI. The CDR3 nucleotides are TGTGCCACCGAGACACCTCTCTCTGGAAACACCATATATTTT. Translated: CATETPLSGNTIYF. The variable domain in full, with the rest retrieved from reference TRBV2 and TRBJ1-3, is EPEVTQTPSHQVTQMGQEVILRCVPISNHLYFYWYRQILGQKVEFLVSFYNNEISEKSEIFDDQFSVERPDGSNFTLKIRSTKLEDSAMYFCATETPLSGNTIYFGEGSWLTVV.

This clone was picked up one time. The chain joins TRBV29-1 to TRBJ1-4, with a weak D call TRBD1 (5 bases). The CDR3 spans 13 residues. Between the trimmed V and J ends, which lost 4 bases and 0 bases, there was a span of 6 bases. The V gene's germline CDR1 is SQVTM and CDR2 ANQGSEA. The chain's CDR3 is CSVGGATNEKLFF. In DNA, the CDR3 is TGCAGCGTTGGGGGCGCAACTAATGAAAAACTGTTTTTT.

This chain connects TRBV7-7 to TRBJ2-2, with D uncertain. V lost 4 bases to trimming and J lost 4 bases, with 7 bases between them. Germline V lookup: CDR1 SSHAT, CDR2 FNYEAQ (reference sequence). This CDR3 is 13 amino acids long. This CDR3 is CASSWSGTGELFF. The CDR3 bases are TGTGCCAGCAGCTGGAGTGGCACCGGGGAGCTGTTTTTT.

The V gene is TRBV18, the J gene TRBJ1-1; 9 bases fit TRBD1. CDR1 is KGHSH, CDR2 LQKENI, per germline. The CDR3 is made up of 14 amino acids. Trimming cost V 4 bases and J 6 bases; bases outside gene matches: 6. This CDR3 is CASSQTTGGSEAFF. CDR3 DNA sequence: TGTGCCAGCTCACAAACGACAGGGGGTTCTGAAGCTTTCTTT.

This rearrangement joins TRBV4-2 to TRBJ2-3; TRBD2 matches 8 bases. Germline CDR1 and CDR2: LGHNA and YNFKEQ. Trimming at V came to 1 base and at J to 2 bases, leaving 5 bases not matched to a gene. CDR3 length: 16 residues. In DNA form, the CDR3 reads TGTGCCAGCAGCCAAGCCAGCGGGGGACCCACAGATACGCAGTATTTT. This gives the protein CASSQASGGPTDTQYF.

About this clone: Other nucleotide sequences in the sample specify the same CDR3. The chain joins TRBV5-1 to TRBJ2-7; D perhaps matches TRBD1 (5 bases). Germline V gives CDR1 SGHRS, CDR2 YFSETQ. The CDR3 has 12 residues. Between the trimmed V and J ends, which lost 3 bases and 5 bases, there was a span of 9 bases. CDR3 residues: CASSSQGNEQYF. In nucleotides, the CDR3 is TGCGCCAGCAGCTCCCAGGGAAACGAGCAGTACTTC.

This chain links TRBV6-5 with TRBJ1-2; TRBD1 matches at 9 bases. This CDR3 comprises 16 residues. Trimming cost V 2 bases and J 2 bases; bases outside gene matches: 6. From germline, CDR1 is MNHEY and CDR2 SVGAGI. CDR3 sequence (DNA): TGTGCCAGCAGTTACACCCCCGGACAGGGGAACTATGGCTACACCTTC. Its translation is CASSYTPGQGNYGYTF.